This T cell receptor beta chain comes out of a study of blood T cell repertoires in COVID-19. Study context: Samples came from the United States, Italy and Spain, spanning acute and convalescent COVID-19. PBMCs, B-cell-depleted T cells, or T cells were the source of the cDNA or gDNA that made up the material.

Those enrolled, adults aged roughly 18 to 89 years, came from about 24 US areas. This CDR3 has 18 residues. CDR1 GTSNPN and CDR2 SVGIG come from the germline V gene (reference sequence). Trimming shortened V by 2 bases and J by 7 bases, and 24 bases separated the two germline ends. Authors' processing steps: Reference gene primers were amplified, and this amplification served to estimate nucleated cell counts. Clones were sequenced by immunoSEQ multiplex PCR, and TCRdb holds only the in-frame ones, with some missing. V, J and clone size derive from that table, while D and trimming were established from the DNA sequence. This repertoire shows under 200,000 clones, over 70% found once; its top ten account for about 3.7%.

The rearrangement links TRBV30 to TRBJ1-6, with D unclear. The sequenced sample consisted of PBMCs or T cells enriched from blood (not recorded which). The TCR comes from a woman aged 55-70 years who had recovered from COVID-19. DNA of the CDR3: TGTGCCTGGAGTTACCCACTACCCGTCGGGGTTCGGAATTCACCCCTCCACTTT. Protein: CAWSYPLPVGVRNSPLHF.